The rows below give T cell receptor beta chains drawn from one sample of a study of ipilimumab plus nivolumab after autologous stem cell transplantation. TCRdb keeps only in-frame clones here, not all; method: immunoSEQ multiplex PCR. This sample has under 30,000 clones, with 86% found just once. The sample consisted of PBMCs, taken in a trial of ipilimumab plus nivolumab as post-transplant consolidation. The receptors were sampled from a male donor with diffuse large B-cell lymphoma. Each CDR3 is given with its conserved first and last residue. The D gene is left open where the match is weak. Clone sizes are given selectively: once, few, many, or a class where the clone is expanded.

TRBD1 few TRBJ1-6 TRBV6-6 CASSYPTGQGSPLHF TGTGCCAGCAGTTACCCAACGGGACAGGGGTCACCCCTCCACTTT
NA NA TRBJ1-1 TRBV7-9 CASSLLGGRGGTEAFF TGTGCCAGCAGCTTACTAGGGGGGCGCGGGGGCACTGAAGCTTTCTTT
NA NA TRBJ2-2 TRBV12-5 CASGLKGITNTGELFF TGTGCTAGTGGTTTGAAAGGGATTACGAACACCGGGGAGCTGTTTTTT
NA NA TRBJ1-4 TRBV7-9 CASSFGNGEKLFF TGTGCCAGCAGCTTCGGGAATGGAGAAAAACTGTTTTTT
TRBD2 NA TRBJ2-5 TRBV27 CASAPGAGGQETQYF TGTGCCAGCGCACCCGGAGCGGGGGGCCAAGAGACCCAGTACTTC
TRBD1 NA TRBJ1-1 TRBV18 CASSEQGLNTEAFF TGTGCCAGCTCAGAACAGGGGCTGAACACTGAAGCTTTCTTT
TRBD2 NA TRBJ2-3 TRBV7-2 CASSPSGGISTDTQYF TGTGCCAGCAGTCCTAGCGGGGGGATCAGCACAGATACGCAGTATTTT
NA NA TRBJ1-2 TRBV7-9 CASRHRDRTNYGYTF TGTGCCAGCCGCCACCGGGACCGCACTAACTATGGCTACACCTTC
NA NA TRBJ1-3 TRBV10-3 CAISNRGQIENAGNTIYF TGTGCCATCAGCAACCGGGGGCAGATAGAGAACGCGGGAAACACCATATATTTT
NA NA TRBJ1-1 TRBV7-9 CASSQDGGDTEAFF TGTGCCAGCAGCCAGGACGGGGGGGACACTGAAGCTTTCTTT
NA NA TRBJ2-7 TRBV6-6 CASEGGGSRTGQYF TGTGCCAGCGAGGGGGGGGGCTCCCGCACGGGGCAGTACTTC
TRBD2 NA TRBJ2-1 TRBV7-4 CASSHLNGLARVNEQFF TGTGCCAGCAGCCATCTTAACGGACTAGCTCGTGTGAATGAGCAGTTCTTC
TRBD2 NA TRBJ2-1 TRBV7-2 CASSSSGLAGNEQFF TGTGCCAGCAGCTCCTCGGGACTAGCGGGGAATGAGCAGTTCTTC
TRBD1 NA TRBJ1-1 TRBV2 CASSLLGQGEAFF TGTGCCAGCAGTCTCCTGGGACAGGGTGAAGCTTTCTTT
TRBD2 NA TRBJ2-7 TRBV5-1 CASGTSGGSEQYF TGCGCCAGCGGGACTAGCGGGGGGAGTGAGCAGTACTTC
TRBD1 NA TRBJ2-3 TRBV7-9 CARADRGKNTQYF TGTGCCAGGGCGGACAGGGGAAAAAATACGCAGTATTTT
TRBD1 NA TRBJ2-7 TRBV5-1 CASSLDPPGQGVYEQYF TGCGCCAGCAGCCTTGACCCTCCAGGACAGGGAGTCTACGAGCAGTACTTC
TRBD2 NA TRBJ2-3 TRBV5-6 CASSLSLLAGADTQYF TGTGCCAGCAGCTTGTCTCTTCTAGCGGGAGCGGATACGCAGTATTTT
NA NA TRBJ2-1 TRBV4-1 CASSQVGGSPYNEQFF TGCGCCAGCAGCCAGGTAGGGGGGTCTCCCTACAATGAGCAGTTCTTC
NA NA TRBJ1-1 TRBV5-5 CASSLSPNTEAFF TGTGCCAGCAGCTTGAGCCCGAACACTGAAGCTTTCTTT
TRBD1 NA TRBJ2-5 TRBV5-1 CASSPNRGLETQYF TGCGCCAGCAGCCCTAACAGGGGGCTGGAGACCCAGTACTTC
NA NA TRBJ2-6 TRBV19 CASSNVGDVSGANVLTF TGTGCCAGTAGCAATGTGGGGGACGTCTCTGGGGCCAACGTCCTGACTTTC
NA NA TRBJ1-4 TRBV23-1 CASSQSRRPRAEEKLFF TGCGCCAGCAGTCAATCGAGACGTCCCAGAGCGGAAGAAAAACTGTTTTTT
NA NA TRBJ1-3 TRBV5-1 CASSLGVSPGGNTIYF TGCGCCAGCAGCCTGGGTGTTTCACCCGGAGGGAACACCATATATTTT
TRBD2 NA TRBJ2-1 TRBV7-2 CASSLAASGGYNEQFF TGTGCCAGCAGCTTAGCGGCTAGCGGGGGCTACAATGAGCAGTTCTTC
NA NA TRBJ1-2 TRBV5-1 CASSLAAVYGYTF TGCGCCAGCAGCTTGGCGGCAGTCTATGGCTACACCTTC
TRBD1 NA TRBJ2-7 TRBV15 CATTPRGTAYF TGTGCCACCACCCCCAGGGGGACAGCCTACTTC
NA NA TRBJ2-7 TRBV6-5 CASSYVDKGIYEQYF TGTGCCAGCAGTTACGTGGACAAGGGAATCTACGAGCAGTACTTC
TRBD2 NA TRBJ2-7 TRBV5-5 CASSLRTSGPYEQYF TGTGCCAGCAGCTTGCGGACTAGCGGCCCCTACGAGCAGTACTTC
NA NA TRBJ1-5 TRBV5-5 CASSLEVNQPQHF TGTGCCAGCAGCTTGGAGGTGAATCAGCCCCAGCATTTT
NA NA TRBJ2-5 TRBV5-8 CASSPHDGSSGETQYF TGTGCCAGCAGCCCGCATGACGGGTCCAGCGGAGAGACCCAGTACTTC
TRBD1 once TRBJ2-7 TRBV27 CASKRGGQNFYEQYF TGTGCCAGCAAAAGAGGGGGACAGAACTTTTACGAGCAGTACTTC